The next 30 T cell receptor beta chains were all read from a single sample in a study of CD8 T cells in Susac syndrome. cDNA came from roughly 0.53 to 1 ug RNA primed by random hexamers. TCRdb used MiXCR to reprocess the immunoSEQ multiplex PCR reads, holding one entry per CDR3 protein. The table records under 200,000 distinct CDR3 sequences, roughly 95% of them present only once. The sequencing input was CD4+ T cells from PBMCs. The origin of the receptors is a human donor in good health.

Written as DNA, the CDR3 is TGTGCCAGCAGCCCCCTTAGGAGCTACACTGAAGCTTTCTTT. Amino acid sequence: CASSPLRSYTEAFF. The chain combines TRBV3-1 with TRBJ1-1, with D hard to call. Germline-derived CDR1 and CDR2 are LGHDT and YNNKEL (reference sequence). The CDR3 loop spans 14 amino acids. V dropped 4 bases and J dropped 3 bases, with 12 bases sitting between them.

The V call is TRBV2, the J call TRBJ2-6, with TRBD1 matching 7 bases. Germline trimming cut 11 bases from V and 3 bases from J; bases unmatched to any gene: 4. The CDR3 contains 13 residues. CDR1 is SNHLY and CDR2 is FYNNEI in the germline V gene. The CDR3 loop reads CAGQENGANVLTF. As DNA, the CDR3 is TGTGCCGGACAGGAAAATGGGGCCAACGTCCTGACTTTC.

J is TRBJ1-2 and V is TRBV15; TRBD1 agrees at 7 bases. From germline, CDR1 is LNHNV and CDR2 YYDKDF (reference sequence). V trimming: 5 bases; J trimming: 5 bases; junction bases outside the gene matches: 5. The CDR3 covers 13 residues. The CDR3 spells CATSSGDSYGYTF. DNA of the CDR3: TGTGCCACCAGCTCCGGGGACAGTTATGGCTACACCTTC.

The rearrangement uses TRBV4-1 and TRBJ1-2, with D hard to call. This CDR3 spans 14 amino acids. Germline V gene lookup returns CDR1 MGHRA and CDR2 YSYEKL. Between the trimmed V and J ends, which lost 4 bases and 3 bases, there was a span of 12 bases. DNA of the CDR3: TGCGCCAGCAGCCCCCTCACAGTCTACTATGGCTACACCTTC. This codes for CASSPLTVYYGYTF.

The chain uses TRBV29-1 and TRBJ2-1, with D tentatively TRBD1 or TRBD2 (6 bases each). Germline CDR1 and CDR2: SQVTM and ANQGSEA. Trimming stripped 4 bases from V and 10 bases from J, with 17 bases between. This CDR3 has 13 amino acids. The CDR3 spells CSVVYSGGGEQFF. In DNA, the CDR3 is TGCAGCGTTGTTTATTCCGGGGGCGGAGAGCAGTTCTTC.

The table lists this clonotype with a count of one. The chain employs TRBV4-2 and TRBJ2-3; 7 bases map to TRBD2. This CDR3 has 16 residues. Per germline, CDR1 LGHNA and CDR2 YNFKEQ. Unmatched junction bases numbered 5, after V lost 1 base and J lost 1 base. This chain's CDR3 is CASSQALAGGTDTQYF. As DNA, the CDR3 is TGTGCCAGCAGCCAAGCTCTGGCGGGAGGCACAGATACGCAGTATTTT.

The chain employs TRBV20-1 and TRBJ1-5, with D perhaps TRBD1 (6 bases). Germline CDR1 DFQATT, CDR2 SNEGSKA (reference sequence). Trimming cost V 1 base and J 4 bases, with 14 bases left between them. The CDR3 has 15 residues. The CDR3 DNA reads TGCAGTGCTAGAGTTACAGGGCTCCTTAATCAGCCCCAGCATTTT. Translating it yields CSARVTGLLNQPQHF.

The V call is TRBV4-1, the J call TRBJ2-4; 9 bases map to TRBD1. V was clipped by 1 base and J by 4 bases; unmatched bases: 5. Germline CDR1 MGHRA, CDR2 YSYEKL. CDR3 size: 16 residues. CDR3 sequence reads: CASSQGDRVTKNIQYF. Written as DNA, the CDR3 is TGCGCCAGCAGCCAAGGGGACAGGGTAACGAAAAACATTCAGTACTTC.

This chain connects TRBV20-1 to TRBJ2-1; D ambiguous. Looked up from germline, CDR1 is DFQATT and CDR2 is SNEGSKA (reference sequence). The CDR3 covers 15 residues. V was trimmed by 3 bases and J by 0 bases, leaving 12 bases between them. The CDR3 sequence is CSASSPKPSYNEQFF. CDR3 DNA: TGCAGTGCTAGCTCCCCGAAGCCCTCCTACAATGAGCAGTTCTTC.

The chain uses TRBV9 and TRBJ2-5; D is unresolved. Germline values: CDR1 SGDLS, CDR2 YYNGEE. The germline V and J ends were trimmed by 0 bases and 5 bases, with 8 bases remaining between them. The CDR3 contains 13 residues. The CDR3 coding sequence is TGTGCCAGCAGCGTAGGGCGACGGGAGACCCAGTACTTC. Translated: CASSVGRRETQYF.

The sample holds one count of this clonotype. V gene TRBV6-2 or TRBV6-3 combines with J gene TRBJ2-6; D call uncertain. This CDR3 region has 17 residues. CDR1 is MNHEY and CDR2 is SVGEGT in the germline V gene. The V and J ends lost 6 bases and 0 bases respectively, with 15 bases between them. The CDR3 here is CASRARELLSGANVLTF. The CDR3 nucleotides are TGTGCCAGCAGGGCAAGAGAGTTACTCTCTGGGGCCAACGTCCTGACTTTC.

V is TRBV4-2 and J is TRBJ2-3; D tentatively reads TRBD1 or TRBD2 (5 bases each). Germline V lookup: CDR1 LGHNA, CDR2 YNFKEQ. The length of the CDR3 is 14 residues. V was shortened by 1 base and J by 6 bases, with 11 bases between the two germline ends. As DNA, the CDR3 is TGTGCCAGCAGCCAAGGGGGGAGTGGTGATACGCAGTATTTT. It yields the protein CASSQGGSGDTQYF.

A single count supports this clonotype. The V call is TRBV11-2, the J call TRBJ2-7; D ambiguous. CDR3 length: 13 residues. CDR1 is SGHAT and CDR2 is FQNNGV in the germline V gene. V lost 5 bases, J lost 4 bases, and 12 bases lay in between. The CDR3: CASSLLLGYEQYF. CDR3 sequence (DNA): TGTGCCAGCAGCCTCCTTCTAGGTTACGAGCAGTACTTC. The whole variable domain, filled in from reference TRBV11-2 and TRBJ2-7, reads EAGVAQSPRYKIIEKRQSVAFWCNPISGHATLYWYQQILGQGPKLLIQFQNNGVVDDSQLPKDRFSAERLKGVDSTLKIQPAKLEDSAVYLCASSLLLGYEQYFGPGTRLTVT.

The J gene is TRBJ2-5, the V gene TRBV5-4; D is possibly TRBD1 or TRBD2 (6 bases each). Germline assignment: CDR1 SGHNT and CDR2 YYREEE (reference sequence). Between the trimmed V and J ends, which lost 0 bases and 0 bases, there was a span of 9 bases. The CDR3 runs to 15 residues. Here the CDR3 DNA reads TGTGCCAGCAGCTTGGGAGGGGGGTACCAAGAGACCCAGTACTTC. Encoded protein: CASSLGGGYQETQYF.

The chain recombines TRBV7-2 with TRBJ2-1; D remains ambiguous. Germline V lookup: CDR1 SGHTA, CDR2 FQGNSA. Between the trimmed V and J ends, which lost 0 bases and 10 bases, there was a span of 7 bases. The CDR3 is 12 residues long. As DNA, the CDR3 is TGTGCCAGCAGCTTAGCTGCCAACGAGCAGTTCTTC. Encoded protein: CASSLAANEQFF.

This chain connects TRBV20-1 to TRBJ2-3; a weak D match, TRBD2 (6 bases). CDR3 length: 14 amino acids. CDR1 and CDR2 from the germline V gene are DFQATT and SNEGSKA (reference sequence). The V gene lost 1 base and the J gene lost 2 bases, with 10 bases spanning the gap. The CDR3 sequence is CSARGGGVTDTQYF. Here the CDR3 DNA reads TGCAGTGCTAGAGGTGGCGGGGTCACAGATACGCAGTATTTT.

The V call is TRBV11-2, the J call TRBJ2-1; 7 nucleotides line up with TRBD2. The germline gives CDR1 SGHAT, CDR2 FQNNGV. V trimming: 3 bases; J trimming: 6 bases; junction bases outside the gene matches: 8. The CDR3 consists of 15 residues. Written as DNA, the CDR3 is TGTGCCAGCAGCTTCGGGCGGGAGCAAGGCAATGAGCAGTTCTTC. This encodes CASSFGREQGNEQFF.

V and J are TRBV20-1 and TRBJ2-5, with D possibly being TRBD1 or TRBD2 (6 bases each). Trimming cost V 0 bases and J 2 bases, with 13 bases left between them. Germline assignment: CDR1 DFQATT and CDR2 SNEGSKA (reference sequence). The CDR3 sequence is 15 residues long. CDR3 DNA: TGCAGTGCTAGAGATGGAGGAGGGGGGCAAGAGACCCAGTACTTC. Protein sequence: CSARDGGGGQETQYF.

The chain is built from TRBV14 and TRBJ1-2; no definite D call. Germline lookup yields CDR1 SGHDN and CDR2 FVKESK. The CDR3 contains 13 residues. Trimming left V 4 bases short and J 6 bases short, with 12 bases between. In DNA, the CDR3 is TGTGCCAGCAGCCCGGGAGTGGAGGATGGCTACACCTTC. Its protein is CASSPGVEDGYTF.

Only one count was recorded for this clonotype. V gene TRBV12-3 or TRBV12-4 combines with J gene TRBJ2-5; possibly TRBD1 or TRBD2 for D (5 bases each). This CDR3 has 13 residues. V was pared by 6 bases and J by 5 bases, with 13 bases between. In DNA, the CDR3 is TGTGCCAGCAGGCTTTCGGGGCTGGAGACCCAGTACTTC. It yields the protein CASRLSGLETQYF.

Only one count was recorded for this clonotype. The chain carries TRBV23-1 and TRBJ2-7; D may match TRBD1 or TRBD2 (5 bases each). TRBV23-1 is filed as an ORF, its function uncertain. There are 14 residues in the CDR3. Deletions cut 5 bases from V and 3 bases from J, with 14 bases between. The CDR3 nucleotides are TGCGCCAGCAGTACCGAGGGGCGGCTCTACGAGCAGTACGTC. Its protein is CASSTEGRLYEQYV.

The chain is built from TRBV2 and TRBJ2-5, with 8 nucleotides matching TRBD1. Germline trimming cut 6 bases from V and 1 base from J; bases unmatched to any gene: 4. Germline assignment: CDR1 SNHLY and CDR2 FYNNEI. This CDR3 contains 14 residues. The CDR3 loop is CASSPTGAQETQYF. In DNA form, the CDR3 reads TGTGCCAGCAGCCCGACAGGGGCCCAAGAGACCCAGTACTTC.

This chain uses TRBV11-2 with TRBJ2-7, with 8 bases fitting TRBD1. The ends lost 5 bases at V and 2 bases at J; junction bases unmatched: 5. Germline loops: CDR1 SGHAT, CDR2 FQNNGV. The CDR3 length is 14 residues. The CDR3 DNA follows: TGTGCCAGCAGCCGATTGACAGGGGCCTACGAGCAGTACGTC. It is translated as CASSRLTGAYEQYV.

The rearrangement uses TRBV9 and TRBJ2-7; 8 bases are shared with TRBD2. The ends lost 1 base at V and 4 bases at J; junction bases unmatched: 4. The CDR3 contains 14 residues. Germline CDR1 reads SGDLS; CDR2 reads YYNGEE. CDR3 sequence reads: CASSVYGGEYEQYF. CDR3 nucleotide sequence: TGTGCCAGCAGCGTATACGGGGGGGAGTACGAGCAGTACTTC.

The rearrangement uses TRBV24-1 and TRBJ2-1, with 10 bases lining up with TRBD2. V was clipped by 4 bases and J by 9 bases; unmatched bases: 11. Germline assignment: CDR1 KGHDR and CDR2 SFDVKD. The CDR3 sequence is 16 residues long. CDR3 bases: TGTGCCACCAGTGACCCCACGAGCGGGGGGGTGAGTGAGCAGTTCTTC. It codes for CATSDPTSGGVSEQFF.

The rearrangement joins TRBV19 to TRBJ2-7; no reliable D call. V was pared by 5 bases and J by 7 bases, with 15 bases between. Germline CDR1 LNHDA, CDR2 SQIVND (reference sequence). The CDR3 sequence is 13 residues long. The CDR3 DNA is TGTGCCAGTAGTCCGGCGGCTCTTGGGGAGCAGTACTTC. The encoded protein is CASSPAALGEQYF.

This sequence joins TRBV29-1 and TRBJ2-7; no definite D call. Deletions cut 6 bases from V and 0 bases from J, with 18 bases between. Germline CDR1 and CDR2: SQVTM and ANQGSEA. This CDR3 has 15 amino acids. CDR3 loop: CSVSNWTASSYEQYF. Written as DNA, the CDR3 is TGCAGCGTATCAAACTGGACCGCGAGCTCCTACGAGCAGTACTTC.

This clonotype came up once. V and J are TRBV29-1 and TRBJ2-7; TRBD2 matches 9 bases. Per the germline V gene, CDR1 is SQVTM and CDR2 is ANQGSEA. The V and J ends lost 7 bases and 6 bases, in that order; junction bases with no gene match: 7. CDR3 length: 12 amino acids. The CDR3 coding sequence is TGCAGCGCTTGGGGACTAGCCAGCGAGCAGTACGTC. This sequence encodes CSAWGLASEQYV.

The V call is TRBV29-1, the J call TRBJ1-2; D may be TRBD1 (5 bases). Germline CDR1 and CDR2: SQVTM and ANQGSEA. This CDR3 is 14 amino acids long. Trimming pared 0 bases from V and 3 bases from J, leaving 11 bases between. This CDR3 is CSVEDGQGYYGYTF. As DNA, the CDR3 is TGCAGCGTTGAAGACGGCCAGGGATACTATGGCTACACCTTC.

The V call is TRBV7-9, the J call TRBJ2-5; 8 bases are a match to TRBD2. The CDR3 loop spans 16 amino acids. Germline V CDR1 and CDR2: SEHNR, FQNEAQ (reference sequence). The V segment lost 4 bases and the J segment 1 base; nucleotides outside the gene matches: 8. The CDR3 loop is CASSSSGGAAQETQYF. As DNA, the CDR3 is TGTGCCAGCAGCTCCTCGGGAGGGGCGGCCCAAGAGACCCAGTACTTC. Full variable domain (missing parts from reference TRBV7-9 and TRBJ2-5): DTGVSQNPRHKITKRGQNVTFRCDPISEHNRLYWYRQTLGQGPEFLTYFQNEAQLEKSRLLSDRFSAERPKGSFSTLEIQRTEQGDSAMYLCASSSSGGAAQETQYFGPGTRLLVL.